Presented here are 18 T cell receptor beta chains from one specimen sequenced in a study of cytomegalovirus exposure and HLA in healthy donors. The PCR made use of 60 Vbeta and 13 Jbeta primers. The method was immunoSEQ multiplex PCR; TCRdb's version includes in-frame clones alone and lacks a portion of them. The sample yields about 88,000 clones, just under 90% seen once. The sequenced sample was PBMCs. All receptors come from a man aged 18 to 30 in good health and CMV-seronegative.

V and J are TRBV9 and TRBJ2-7, with 7 bases identical to TRBD1. Germline trimming cut 3 bases from V and 2 bases from J; bases unmatched to any gene: 5. Germline loops: CDR1 SGDLS, CDR2 YYNGEE. The CDR3 loop spans 14 amino acids. The CDR3 reads CASSAQGRTYEQYF. CDR3 DNA sequence: TGTGCCAGCAGCGCACAGGGGCGAACCTACGAGCAGTACTTC.

This chain connects TRBV28 to TRBJ2-7; 8 bases map to TRBD2. Per germline, CDR1 MDHEN and CDR2 SYDVKM. There are 10 residues in the CDR3. CDR3 in DNA: TGTGTTAGCGGGAATCGCGAGCAGTACTTC. Residues: CVSGNREQYF.

The chain has TRBV15 and TRBJ1-2; D is undetermined. The CDR3 sequence is 15 residues long. Germline values: CDR1 LNHNV, CDR2 YYDKDF (reference sequence). The V end was cut by 3 bases, the J end by 5 bases, with 16 bases between. The CDR3 region is CATSRGLAGAYGYTF. The CDR3 DNA reads TGTGCCACCAGCAGGGGTTTGGCAGGTGCATATGGCTACACCTTC.

V is TRBV18 and J is TRBJ2-2, with D tentatively TRBD2 (6 bases). Trimming removed 5 bases at V and 0 bases at J, with 13 bases between. The CDR3 runs 16 residues. Germline CDR1 is KGHSH and CDR2 is LQKENI. The CDR3 spells CASSSLAITNTGELFF. For the CDR3, the DNA is TGTGCCAGCTCATCGCTAGCGATTACGAACACCGGGGAGCTGTTTTTT.

For the CDR3, the DNA is TGTGCCAGCAGCGTCAGGAGGACCGCGGATACGCAGTATTTT. Translated, it gives CASSVRRTADTQYF. The genes are TRBV5-6 and TRBJ2-3; tentative D call: TRBD2 (5 bases). V lost 4 bases, J lost 6 bases, and 15 bases lay in between. The CDR3 runs 14 residues. Per the germline V gene, CDR1 is SGHDT and CDR2 is YYEEEE.

V gene TRBV7-2 combines with J gene TRBJ2-5; possible D gene TRBD2, 5 bases. The V gene lost 2 bases and the J gene lost 4 bases, with 20 bases spanning the gap. This CDR3 spans 17 amino acids. From germline, CDR1 is SGHTA and CDR2 FQGNSA. The CDR3: CASSLISSVKAGETQYF. CDR3 DNA sequence: TGTGCCAGCAGCTTAATTTCCTCGGTGAAGGCGGGAGAGACCCAGTACTTC.

This CDR3 is CASSRLPGELFF. The CDR3 DNA reads TGTGCCAGTAGCAGACTACCCGGGGAGCTGTTTTTT. The chain employs TRBV19 and TRBJ2-2; weak D call: TRBD2 (5 bases). The V end was cut by 6 bases, the J end by 6 bases, with 8 bases between. This CDR3 is built from 12 residues. Germline V gives CDR1 LNHDA, CDR2 SQIVND (reference sequence). The full variable domain, completed using reference TRBV19 and TRBJ2-2, is DGGITQSPKYLFRKEGQNVTLSCEQNLNHDAMYWYRQDPGQGLRLIYYSQIVNDFQKGDIAEGYSVSREKKESFPLTVTSAQKNPTAFYLCASSRLPGELFFGEGSRLTVL.

The V call is TRBV30, the J call TRBJ1-2; no clear D. From germline, CDR1 is GTSNPN and CDR2 SVGIG (reference sequence). This CDR3 has 10 residues. V was trimmed by 5 bases and J by 8 bases, leaving 9 bases between them. CDR3 sequence reads: CAWGRLGYTF. CDR3 bases: TGTGCCTGGGGGAGACTCGGCTACACCTTC.

The J gene is TRBJ2-7, the V gene TRBV10-3; 10 bases match TRBD2. The CDR3 totals 16 residues. Trimming took 2 bases from V and 5 from J; bases not matched to a gene: 9. Per germline, CDR1 ENHRY and CDR2 SYGVKD. The DNA for the CDR3 is TGTGCCATCAGTGAGCTAGCGGGAGAGGGAGGGAACGAGCAGTACTTC. It yields the protein CAISELAGEGGNEQYF.

V gene TRBV6-1 combines with J gene TRBJ1-1, with D maybe TRBD1 (5 bases). The CDR3 is 11 residues long. The germline CDR1 and CDR2 sequences are MNHNS and SASEGT. Trimming took off 4 bases at V and 12 bases at J, with 12 bases between the two ends. CDR3 nucleotides: TGTGCCAGCAGTGGTGTCCTGGGGCCTTTCTTT. Translating it yields CASSGVLGPFF.

The chain has TRBV7-2 and TRBJ1-2; 7 bases agree with TRBD1. Germline assignment: CDR1 SGHTA and CDR2 FQGNSA. This CDR3 comprises 14 residues. V gave up 3 bases and J gave up 4 bases; unmatched junction bases: 5. The CDR3 DNA reads as TGTGCCAGCAGCTTGACAGGGATTTCCTATGGCTACACCTTC. Translated, it gives CASSLTGISYGYTF.

The chain couples TRBV18 to TRBJ1-3; no reliable D call. V was clipped by 6 bases and J by 7 bases, with 10 bases between them. This CDR3 contains 12 residues. The germline CDR1 and CDR2 sequences are KGHSH and LQKENI. The CDR3 DNA reads TGTGCCAGCTCCCCGGTGTTGAACACCATATATTTT. Translating it yields CASSPVLNTIYF.

The chain carries TRBV27 and TRBJ1-1; TRBD1 matches 10 bases. The CDR3 sequence is 14 residues long. J was trimmed by 5 bases and V by 7 bases; bases with no gene match: 7. Germline CDR1 reads MNHEY; CDR2 reads SMNVEV (reference sequence). DNA of the CDR3: TGTGCCAGCAAAGGGACAGGGGCGCGGACTGAAGCTTTCTTT. Amino acids: CASKGTGARTEAFF.

The table lists this clone with a few counts. This sequence joins TRBV28 and TRBJ1-1; D not certain. There are 13 residues in the CDR3. Germline V gene data show CDR1 as MDHEN and CDR2 as SYDVKM. Trimming removed 3 bases from V and 0 bases from J, with 5 bases in between. CDR3 protein: CASSFSVNTEAFF. CDR3 nucleotide sequence: TGTGCCAGCAGTTTTTCAGTGAACACTGAAGCTTTCTTT.

The V gene is TRBV5-8, the J gene TRBJ2-1; a possible D gene is TRBD2 (5 bases). The ends were cut back, 1 base at V and 0 bases at J, with 11 bases in the middle. Germline V CDR1 and CDR2: SGHTS, YDEGEE. This CDR3 is built from 16 residues. CDR3 in DNA: TGTGCCAGCAGCTTGTACGCACTAGGCTCCTACAATGAGCAGTTCTTC. Residues: CASSLYALGSYNEQFF.

This clone was counted once. The CDR3 protein is CASSPNMDMNTEAFF. In DNA, the CDR3 is TGTGCCAGCTCACCAAATATGGACATGAACACTGAAGCTTTCTTT. The genes are TRBV18 and TRBJ1-1, with D perhaps TRBD1 (5 bases). Germline assignment: CDR1 KGHSH and CDR2 LQKENI. The CDR3 extends over 15 amino acids. V lost 2 bases and J 0 bases, leaving 10 bases between the germline ends.

The chain has TRBV28 and TRBJ2-5, with 10 bases identical to TRBD1. This CDR3 region has 17 residues. J was trimmed by 5 bases and V by 2 bases; bases with no gene match: 11. Germline V gene sequence: CDR1 MDHEN, CDR2 SYDVKM. The CDR3 spells CASSLRWGQGSRETQYF. CDR3 DNA: TGTGCCAGCAGTTTAAGGTGGGGACAGGGGAGCCGGGAGACCCAGTACTTC.

A single count supports this clone. The V gene is TRBV28, the J gene TRBJ2-7; 8 bases agree with TRBD1. The CDR3 runs to 14 residues. CDR1 is MDHEN and CDR2 is SYDVKM in the germline V gene. After removal of 5 bases from V and 0 bases from J, the junction contained 3 bases not matched to a gene. The CDR3 reads CASSPGGASYEQYF. The CDR3 DNA reads as TGTGCCAGCAGTCCAGGGGGCGCCTCCTACGAGCAGTACTTC.